This T cell receptor (beta chain) was recorded in a study of CD8+ T cells in alopecia areata. Whole-study results and caveats: TCR sharing across patients was less clear than in mice, possibly HLA-related. Clonality was higher in lesional than normal scalp, especially in alopecia totalis/universalis.

About this clone itself: Its matching antigen is unknown.

CD4+ cells of 5 or 6 patients were further sorted as CD25+CD127-. The investigators collected lesional scalp punch biopsies and peripheral blood from alopecia areata patients. Sorted populations comprised CD4+ and CD8+ T cells obtained from PBMCs. Sequencing used cDNA as its template, made by extracting RNA and reverse transcribing it. Data came from immunoSEQ multiplex PCR; TCRdb stores just in-frame clones and leaves some out. The table has about 37,000 clones, nearly 55% seen once. This sequence originates from a human donor with alopecia areata. Sequencing was carried out using CD4+ Tregs sorted from blood.

This chain's CDR3 is CASSRTLNTEAFF. For the CDR3, the DNA is TGTGCCAGCAGCCGGACTTTGAACACTGAAGCTTTCTTT. The chain is built from TRBV14 and TRBJ1-1; D is uncertain. Trimming stripped 4 bases from V and 0 bases from J, with 6 bases between. This CDR3 is 13 amino acids long. Looked up from germline, CDR1 is SGHDN and CDR2 is FVKESK.